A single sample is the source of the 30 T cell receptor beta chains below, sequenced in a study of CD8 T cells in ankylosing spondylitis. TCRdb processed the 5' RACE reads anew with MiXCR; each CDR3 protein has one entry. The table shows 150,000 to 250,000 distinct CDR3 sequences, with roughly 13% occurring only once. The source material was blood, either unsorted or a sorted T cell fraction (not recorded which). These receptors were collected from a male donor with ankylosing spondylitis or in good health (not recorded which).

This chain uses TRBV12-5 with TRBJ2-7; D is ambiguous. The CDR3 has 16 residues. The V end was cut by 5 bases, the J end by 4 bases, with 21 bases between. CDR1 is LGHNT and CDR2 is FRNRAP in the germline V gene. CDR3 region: CASGGVGVRWQYEQYF. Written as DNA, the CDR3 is TGTGCTAGTGGTGGGGTTGGGGTCCGATGGCAGTACGAGCAGTACTTC.

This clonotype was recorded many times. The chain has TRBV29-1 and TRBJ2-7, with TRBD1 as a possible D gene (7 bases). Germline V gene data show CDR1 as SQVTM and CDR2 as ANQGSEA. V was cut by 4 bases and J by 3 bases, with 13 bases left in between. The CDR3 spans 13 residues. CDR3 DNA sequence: TGCAGCGTTGCGCAGGGGGGACTCTACGAGCAGTACTTC. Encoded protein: CSVAQGGLYEQYF.

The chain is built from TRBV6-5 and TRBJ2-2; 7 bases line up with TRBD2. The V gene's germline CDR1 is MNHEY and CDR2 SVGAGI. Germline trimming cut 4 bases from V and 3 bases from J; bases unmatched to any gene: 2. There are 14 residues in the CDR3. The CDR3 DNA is TGTGCCAGCAGTTGGGGGGGGTACACCGGGGAGCTGTTTTTT. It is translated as CASSWGGYTGELFF.

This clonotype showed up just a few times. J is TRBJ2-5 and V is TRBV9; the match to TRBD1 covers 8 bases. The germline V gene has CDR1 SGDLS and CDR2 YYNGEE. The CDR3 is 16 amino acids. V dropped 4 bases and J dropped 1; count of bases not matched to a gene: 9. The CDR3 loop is CASSISGTGFQETQYF. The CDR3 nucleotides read TGTGCCAGCAGCATCTCCGGGACAGGTTTCCAAGAGACCCAGTACTTC.

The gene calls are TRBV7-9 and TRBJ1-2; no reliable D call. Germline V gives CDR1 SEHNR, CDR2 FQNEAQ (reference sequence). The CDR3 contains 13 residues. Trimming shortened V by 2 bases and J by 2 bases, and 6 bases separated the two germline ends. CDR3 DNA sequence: TGTGCCAGCAGCTTATCAGACAACTATGGCTACACCTTC. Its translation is CASSLSDNYGYTF. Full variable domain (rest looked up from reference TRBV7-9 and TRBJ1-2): DTGVSQNPRHKITKRGQNVTFRCDPISEHNRLYWYRQTLGQGPEFLTYFQNEAQLEKSRLLSDRFSAERPKGSFSTLEIQRTEQGDSAMYLCASSLSDNYGYTFGSGTRLTVV.

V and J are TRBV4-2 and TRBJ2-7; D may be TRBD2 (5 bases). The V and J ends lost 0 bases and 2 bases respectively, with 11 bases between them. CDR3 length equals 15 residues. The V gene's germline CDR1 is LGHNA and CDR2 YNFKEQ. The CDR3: CASSQERLGAYEQYF. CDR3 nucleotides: TGTGCCAGCAGCCAAGAAAGACTGGGAGCCTACGAGCAGTACTTC.

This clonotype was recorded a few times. This CDR3 reads CASTGTTNSPLHF. In DNA, the CDR3 is TGTGCCAGCACTGGCACAACTAATTCACCCCTCCACTTT. This chain uses TRBV9 with TRBJ1-6, with unresolved D. The CDR3 runs to 13 residues. With 6 bases removed from V and 6 bases from J, the gap between germline ends came to 10 bases. The V gene's germline CDR1 is SGDLS and CDR2 YYNGEE.

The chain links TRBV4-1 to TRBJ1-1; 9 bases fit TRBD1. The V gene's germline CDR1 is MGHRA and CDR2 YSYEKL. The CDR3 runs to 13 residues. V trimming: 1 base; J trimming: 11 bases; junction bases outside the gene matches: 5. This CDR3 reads CASSQGQGVGAFF. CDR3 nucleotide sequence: TGCGCCAGCAGCCAAGGACAGGGGGTAGGGGCTTTCTTT.

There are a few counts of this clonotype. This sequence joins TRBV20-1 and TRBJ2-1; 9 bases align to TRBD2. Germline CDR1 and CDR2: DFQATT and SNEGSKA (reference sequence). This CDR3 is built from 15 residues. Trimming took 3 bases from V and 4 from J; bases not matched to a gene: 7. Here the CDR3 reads CSASLRTSDYNEQFF. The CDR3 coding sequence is TGCAGTGCTAGCCTCAGGACTAGCGATTACAATGAGCAGTTCTTC.

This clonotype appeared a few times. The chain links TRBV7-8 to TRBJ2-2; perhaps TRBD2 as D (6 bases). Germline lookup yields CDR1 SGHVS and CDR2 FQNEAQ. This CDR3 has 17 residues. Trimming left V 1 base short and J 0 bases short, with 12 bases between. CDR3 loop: CASSLGVGTSNTGELFF. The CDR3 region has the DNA TGTGCCAGCAGCTTAGGAGTTGGGACTTCGAACACCGGGGAGCTGTTTTTT.

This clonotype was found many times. CDR3 DNA: TGTGCCAGCAGTAACAAGGACAATCCCTACGAGCAGTACTTC. Its protein is CASSNKDNPYEQYF. The rearrangement uses TRBV7-9 and TRBJ2-7; D is perhaps TRBD1 (5 bases). Germline V gene data show CDR1 as SEHNR and CDR2 as FQNEAQ (reference sequence). CDR3 length: 14 amino acids. Trimming pared 6 bases from V and 2 bases from J, leaving 14 bases between.

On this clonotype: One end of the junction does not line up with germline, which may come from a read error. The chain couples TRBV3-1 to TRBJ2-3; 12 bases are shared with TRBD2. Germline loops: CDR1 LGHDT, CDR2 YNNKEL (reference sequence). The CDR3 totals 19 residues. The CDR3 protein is CASSQEGLAGGQSTDTQYF. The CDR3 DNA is TGTGCTAGCAGCCAAGAGGGGCTAGCGGGGGGGCAAAGCACAGATACGCAGTATTTT.

The CDR3 region has the DNA TGCGCCAGCAGCCGTGGGACCGGCCCCTACAATGAGCAGTTCTTC. This sequence encodes CASSRGTGPYNEQFF. The chain links TRBV5-1 to TRBJ2-1; either TRBD1 or TRBD2 may fit D (5 bases each). The CDR3 consists of 15 residues. Trimming removed 4 bases at V and 2 bases at J, with 13 bases between. CDR1 is SGHRS, CDR2 YFSETQ, per germline. The full variable domain, rest sourced from reference TRBV5-1 and TRBJ2-1, is KAGVTQTPRYLIKTRGQQVTLSCSPISGHRSVSWYQQTPGQGLQFLFEYFSETQRNKGNFPGRFSGRQFSNSRSEMNVSTLELGDSALYLCASSRGTGPYNEQFFGPGTRLTVL.

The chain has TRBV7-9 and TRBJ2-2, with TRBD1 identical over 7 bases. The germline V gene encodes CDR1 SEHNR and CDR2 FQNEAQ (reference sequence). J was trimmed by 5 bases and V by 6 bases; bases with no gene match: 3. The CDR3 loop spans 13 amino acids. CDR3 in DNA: TGTGCCAGCAGGCCGACAGGGACCGGGGAGCTGTTTTTT. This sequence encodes CASRPTGTGELFF. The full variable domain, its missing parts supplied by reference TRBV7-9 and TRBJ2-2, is DTGVSQNPRHKITKRGQNVTFRCDPISEHNRLYWYRQTLGQGPEFLTYFQNEAQLEKSRLLSDRFSAERPKGSFSTLEIQRTEQGDSAMYLCASRPTGTGELFFGEGSRLTVL.

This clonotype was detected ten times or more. CDR3 residues: CASSGLAGADTQYF. CDR3 DNA sequence: TGTGCCAGTAGTGGACTAGCGGGAGCAGATACGCAGTATTTT. The chain couples TRBV19 to TRBJ2-3; the match to TRBD2 covers 13 bases. Germline V CDR1 and CDR2: LNHDA, SQIVND (reference sequence). The CDR3 has 14 residues. With V trimmed by 5 bases and J by 4 bases, 0 bases remained unmatched.

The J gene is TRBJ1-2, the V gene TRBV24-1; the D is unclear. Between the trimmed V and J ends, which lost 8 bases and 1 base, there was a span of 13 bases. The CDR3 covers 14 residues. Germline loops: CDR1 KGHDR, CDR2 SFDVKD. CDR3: CATNPGRVNYGYTF. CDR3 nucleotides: TGTGCCACCAATCCGGGCCGAGTTAACTATGGCTACACCTTC.

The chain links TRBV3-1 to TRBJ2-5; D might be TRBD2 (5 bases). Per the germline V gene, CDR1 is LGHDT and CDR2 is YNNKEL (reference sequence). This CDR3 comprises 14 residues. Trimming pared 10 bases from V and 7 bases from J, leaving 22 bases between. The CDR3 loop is CAIKKTINDGTQYF. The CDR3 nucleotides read TGTGCCATCAAGAAGACTATCAATGACGGGACCCAGTACTTC.

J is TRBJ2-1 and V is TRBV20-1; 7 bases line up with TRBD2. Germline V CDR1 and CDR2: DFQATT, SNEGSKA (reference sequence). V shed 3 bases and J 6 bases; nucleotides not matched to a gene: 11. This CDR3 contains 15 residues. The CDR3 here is CSASGETSIGNEQFF. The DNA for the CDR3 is TGCAGTGCTAGCGGCGAGACTAGCATAGGCAATGAGCAGTTCTTC.

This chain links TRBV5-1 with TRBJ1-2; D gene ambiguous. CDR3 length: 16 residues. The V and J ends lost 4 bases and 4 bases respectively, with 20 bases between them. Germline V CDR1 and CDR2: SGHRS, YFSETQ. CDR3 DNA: TGCGCCAGCAGCGATCGATTCACAAAAAAACCCTATGGCTACACCTTC. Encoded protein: CASSDRFTKKPYGYTF.

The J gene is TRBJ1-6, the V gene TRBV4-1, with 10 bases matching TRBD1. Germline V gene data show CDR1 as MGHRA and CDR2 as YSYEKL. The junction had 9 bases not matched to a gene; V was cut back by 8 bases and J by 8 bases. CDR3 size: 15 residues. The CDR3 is CASGPGQGLDSPLHF. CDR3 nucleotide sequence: TGCGCCAGCGGTCCGGGACAGGGGCTGGATTCACCCCTCCACTTT.

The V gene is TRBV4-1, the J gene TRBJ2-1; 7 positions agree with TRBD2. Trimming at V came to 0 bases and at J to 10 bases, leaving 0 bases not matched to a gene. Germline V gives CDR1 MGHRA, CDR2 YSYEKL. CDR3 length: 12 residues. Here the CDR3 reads CASSQDSGEQFF. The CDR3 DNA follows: TGCGCCAGCAGCCAAGATAGCGGGGAGCAGTTCTTC.

For the CDR3, the DNA is TGTGCCAGCAGCTCATCCATGGGTACGCAGTATTTT. This codes for CASSSSMGTQYF. V is TRBV7-9 and J is TRBJ2-3; D not certain. The CDR3 length is 12 residues. V dropped 4 bases and J dropped 8 bases, with 10 bases sitting between them. Germline lookup yields CDR1 SEHNR and CDR2 FQNEAQ (reference sequence).

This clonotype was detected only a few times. As DNA, the CDR3 is TGTGCCAGCAGTCCGTCTTTTTGGGATGGCTACACCTTC. Translated, it gives CASSPSFWDGYTF. J is TRBJ1-2 and V is TRBV6-1, with D unresolved. Germline lookup yields CDR1 MNHNS and CDR2 SASEGT. This CDR3 has 13 amino acids. V lost 5 bases and J 6 bases, leaving 13 bases between the germline ends.

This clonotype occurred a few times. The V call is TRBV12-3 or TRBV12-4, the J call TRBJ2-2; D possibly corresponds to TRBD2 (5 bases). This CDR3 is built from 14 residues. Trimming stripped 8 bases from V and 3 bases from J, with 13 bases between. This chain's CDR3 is CASPSGRDTGELFF. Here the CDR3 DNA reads TGTGCCAGCCCGAGCGGACGGGACACCGGGGAGCTGTTTTTT.

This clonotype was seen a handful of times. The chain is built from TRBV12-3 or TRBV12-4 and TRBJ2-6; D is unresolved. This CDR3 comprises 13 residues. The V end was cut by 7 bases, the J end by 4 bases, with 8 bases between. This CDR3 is CASTQGGANVLTF. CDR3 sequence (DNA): TGTGCCAGCACTCAAGGGGGGGCCAACGTCCTGACTTTC.

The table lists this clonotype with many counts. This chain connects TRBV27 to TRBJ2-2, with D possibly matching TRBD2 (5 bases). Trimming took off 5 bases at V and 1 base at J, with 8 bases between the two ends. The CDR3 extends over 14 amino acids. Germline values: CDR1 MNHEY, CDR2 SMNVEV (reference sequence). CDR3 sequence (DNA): TGTGCCAGCAGTCCCGGACTGAACACCGGGGAGCTGTTTTTT. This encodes CASSPGLNTGELFF.

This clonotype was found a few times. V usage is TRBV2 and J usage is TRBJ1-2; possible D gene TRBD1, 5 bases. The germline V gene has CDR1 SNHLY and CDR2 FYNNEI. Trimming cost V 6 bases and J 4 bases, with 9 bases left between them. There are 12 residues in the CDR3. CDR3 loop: CASRQAIYGYTF. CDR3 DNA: TGTGCCAGCAGACAGGCTATCTATGGCTACACCTTC.

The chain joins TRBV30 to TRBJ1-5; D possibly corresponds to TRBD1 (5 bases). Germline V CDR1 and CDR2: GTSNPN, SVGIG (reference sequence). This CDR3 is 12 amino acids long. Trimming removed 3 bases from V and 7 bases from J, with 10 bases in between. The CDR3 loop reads CAWSDSTQPQHF. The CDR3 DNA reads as TGTGCCTGGAGCGACAGCACCCAGCCCCAGCATTTT.

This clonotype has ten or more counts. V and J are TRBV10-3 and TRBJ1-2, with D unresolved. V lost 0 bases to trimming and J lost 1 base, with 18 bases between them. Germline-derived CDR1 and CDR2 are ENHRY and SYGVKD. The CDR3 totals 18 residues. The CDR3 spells CAISESATPSYDNYGYTF. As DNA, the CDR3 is TGTGCCATCAGTGAGTCGGCCACTCCCTCTTACGATAACTATGGCTACACCTTC.

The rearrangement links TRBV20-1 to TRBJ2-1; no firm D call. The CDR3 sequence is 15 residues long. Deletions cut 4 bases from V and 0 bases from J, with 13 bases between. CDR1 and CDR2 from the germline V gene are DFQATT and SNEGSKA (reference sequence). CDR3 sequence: CSAKYRGASYNEQFF. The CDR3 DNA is TGCAGTGCTAAGTATCGCGGTGCCTCCTACAATGAGCAGTTCTTC.